Shown below are 28 T cell receptor beta chains from a single sample sequenced in a study of Ad26.COV2.S vaccination and SARS-CoV-2 variants. The method was immunoSEQ multiplex PCR; TCRdb's version includes in-frame clones alone and lacks a portion of them. The sample lists 440,000 or so clones, around 90% occurring once. Treatment described: around 19 received Ad26.COV2.S at low or high dose, single or two shots; 5 received placebo; per-sample allocation not given. Day 63 after the first injection of vaccine or placebo was the sampling time. The input for sequencing was peripheral blood, taken in a trial of Ad26.COV2.S vaccine versus placebo. The receptors shown here come from a person aged 18-65 years who received the Ad26.COV2.S COVID-19 vaccine or a placebo.

The chain joins TRBV3-1 (or the pseudogene TRBV3-2) to TRBJ2-5, with D unclear. V lost 1 base, J lost 5 bases, and 14 bases lay in between. Germline CDR1 LGHDT, CDR2 YNNKEL (reference sequence). The CDR3 runs to 15 residues. DNA of the CDR3: TGTGCCAGCAGCCAAGGACCGAAGCGATCGGAGACCCAGTACTTC. It is translated as CASSQGPKRSETQYF.

V gene TRBV14 combines with J gene TRBJ1-1; D uncertain. In germline, CDR1 is SGHDN, CDR2 FVKESK. This CDR3 is built from 13 residues. Trimming stripped 2 bases from V and 2 bases from J, with 6 bases between. The CDR3 bases are TGTGCCAGCAGCCAACTTGTAAACACTGAAGCTTTCTTT. Translating gives CASSQLVNTEAFF.

The J gene is TRBJ1-2, the V gene TRBV7-2, with a weak D call TRBD1 (5 bases). This CDR3 spans 15 amino acids. CDR1 is SGHTA and CDR2 is FQGNSA in the germline V gene. Trimming shortened V by 2 bases and J by 4 bases, and 14 bases separated the two germline ends. The CDR3 DNA reads TGTGCCAGCAGCTTAATAGCAGGGTTCCTCTATGGCTACACCTTC. It encodes CASSLIAGFLYGYTF. Filled out from reference TRBV7-2 and TRBJ1-2, the complete variable domain reads GAGVSQSPSNKVTEKGKDVELRCDPISGHTALYWYRQSLGQGLEFLIYFQGNSAPDKSGLPSDRFSAERTGGSVSTLTIQRTQQEDSAVYLCASSLIAGFLYGYTFGSGTRLTVV.

This chain uses TRBV30 with TRBJ2-7, with no clear D. The V end was cut by 0 bases, the J end by 0 bases, with 9 bases between. This CDR3 is built from 14 residues. In germline, CDR1 is GTSNPN, CDR2 SVGIG (reference sequence). In nucleotides, the CDR3 is TGTGCCTGGAGTGTACTCGCCAACTCCTACGAGCAGTACTTC. Translated, it gives CAWSVLANSYEQYF.

V is TRBV6-2 or TRBV6-3 and J is TRBJ2-5; the match to TRBD2 covers 7 bases. The CDR3 sequence is 13 residues long. V lost 5 bases and J lost 7; bases outside the gene matches: 7. Germline assignment: CDR1 MNHEY and CDR2 SVGEGT. This CDR3 is CASSGDGEGTQYF. In DNA form, the CDR3 reads TGTGCCAGCAGTGGAGATGGGGAGGGGACCCAGTACTTC.

The chain links TRBV5-5 to TRBJ2-1; 9 bases are a match to TRBD2. The germline gives CDR1 SGHKS, CDR2 YYEKEE (reference sequence). J gave up 7 bases and V 2 bases, and 16 bases lay outside the gene matches. This CDR3 is 18 amino acids long. This CDR3 is CASSFRLAEQSRGNEQFF. In DNA, the CDR3 is TGTGCCAGCAGCTTCCGACTAGCGGAGCAATCGCGGGGAAATGAGCAGTTCTTC.

The genes are TRBV10-3 and TRBJ2-7; 7 bases align to TRBD2. The CDR3 totals 15 residues. Trimming took 5 bases from V and 2 from J; bases not matched to a gene: 9. CDR1 and CDR2 (germline): ENHRY, SYGVKD. CDR3 nucleotides: TGTGCCATCAGTACCTCGACTAGCACCGCCTACGAGCAGTACTTC. Translating it yields CAISTSTSTAYEQYF.

This chain joins TRBV6-2 or TRBV6-3 and TRBJ2-1; TRBD2 agrees at 11 bases. V lost 6 bases and J lost 6; bases outside the gene matches: 4. The length of the CDR3 is 14 residues. CDR1 and CDR2 (germline): MNHEY, SVGEGT. The CDR3 bases are TGTGCCAGCAGCTCCGGGACTAGCGGCAATGAGCAGTTCTTC. It translates to CASSSGTSGNEQFF.

This sequence joins TRBV15 and TRBJ1-6; no definite D call. This CDR3 has 15 residues. Trimming cost V 0 bases and J 6 bases, with 9 bases left between them. The germline V gene encodes CDR1 LNHNV and CDR2 YYDKDF (reference sequence). CDR3 sequence: CATSRDLEGNSPLHF. The CDR3, as DNA: TGTGCCACCAGCAGAGATCTGGAGGGTAATTCACCCCTCCACTTT.

The chain employs TRBV7-3 and TRBJ2-2; D is perhaps TRBD2 (6 bases). V was trimmed by 5 bases and J by 4 bases, leaving 14 bases between them. Germline CDR1 SGHTA, CDR2 FQGTGA. The CDR3 is 15 amino acids. The CDR3 sequence is CASSPGRGFTGELFF. The CDR3 nucleotides read TGTGCCAGCAGCCCCGGGCGGGGTTTCACCGGGGAGCTGTTTTTT. The complete variable domain, with remaining parts taken from reference TRBV7-3 and TRBJ2-2, reads GAGVSQTPSNKVTEKGKYVELRCDPISGHTALYWYRQSLGQGPEFLIYFQGTGAADDSGLPNDRFFAVRPEGSVSTLKIQRTERGDSAVYLCASSPGRGFTGELFFGEGSRLTVL.

This chain uses TRBV5-1 with TRBJ2-7; 10 bases map to TRBD2. Per germline, CDR1 SGHRS and CDR2 YFSETQ. The CDR3 runs to 15 residues. V lost 4 bases and J lost 4; bases outside the gene matches: 8. CDR3 amino acids: CASSPLAGVGYEQYF. The CDR3, as DNA: TGCGCCAGCAGCCCTCTAGCGGGAGTTGGTTACGAGCAGTACTTC.

The sample holds one count of this clone. This chain links TRBV6-6 with TRBJ1-2, with a possible D match to TRBD1 (5 bases). V was pared by 2 bases and J by 4 bases, with 14 bases between. Per germline, CDR1 MNHNY and CDR2 SVGAGI (reference sequence). CDR3 size: 15 residues. The CDR3 coding sequence is TGTGCCAGCAGTTACGGGCCCCCGCAGGGCTATGGCTACACCTTC. Amino acid sequence: CASSYGPPQGYGYTF.

V and J are TRBV10-3 and TRBJ2-3; D may be TRBD1 or TRBD2 (5 bases each). The CDR3 length is 15 residues. Deletions cut 4 bases from V and 4 bases from J, with 15 bases between. Germline V lookup: CDR1 ENHRY, CDR2 SYGVKD. CDR3 sequence (DNA): TGTGCCATCAGTGTCGGGACGGGCACGGCAGATACGCAGTATTTT. It is translated as CAISVGTGTADTQYF.

The chain employs TRBV7-9 and TRBJ2-7; D possibly corresponds to TRBD2 (6 bases). Trimming removed 1 base at V and 0 bases at J, with 13 bases between. Germline loops: CDR1 SEHNR, CDR2 FQNEAQ (reference sequence). The CDR3 runs 16 residues. CDR3 in amino acids: CASSLGLGGNSYEQYF. The CDR3 DNA follows: TGTGCCAGCAGCTTAGGTCTGGGGGGAAACTCCTACGAGCAGTACTTC. Together with reference TRBV7-9 and TRBJ2-7, the CDR3 gives the full variable domain: DTGVSQNPRHKITKRGQNVTFRCDPISEHNRLYWYRQTLGQGPEFLTYFQNEAQLEKSRLLSDRFSAERPKGSFSTLEIQRTEQGDSAMYLCASSLGLGGNSYEQYFGPGTRLTVT.

V gene TRBV5-1 combines with J gene TRBJ1-2; maybe TRBD1 (5 bases). CDR3 length: 14 amino acids. V lost 4 bases and J 8 bases, leaving 18 bases between the germline ends. The germline V gene has CDR1 SGHRS and CDR2 YFSETQ. The CDR3 region has the DNA TGCGCCAGCAGCCCCAGGGACTTAACGGGAGGCTACACCTTC. It codes for CASSPRDLTGGYTF.

The rearrangement uses TRBV20-1 and TRBJ2-1; D uncertain. V was trimmed by 3 bases and J by 6 bases, leaving 9 bases between them. The length of the CDR3 is 12 residues. The germline V gene has CDR1 DFQATT and CDR2 SNEGSKA (reference sequence). The CDR3 coding sequence is TGCAGTGCTAGTTATCGTCCCAATGAGCAGTTCTTC. Translating it yields CSASYRPNEQFF.

V is TRBV19 and J is TRBJ2-4; D may be TRBD2 (6 bases). From germline, CDR1 is LNHDA and CDR2 SQIVND (reference sequence). The germline V and J ends were trimmed by 4 bases and 1 base, with 14 bases remaining between them. The CDR3 spans 16 residues. CDR3 sequence (DNA): TGTGCCAGTAGTACATCAGCGGGTGGCGCCAAAAACATTCAGTACTTC. Translated, it gives CASSTSAGGAKNIQYF. Together with reference TRBV19 and TRBJ2-4, the CDR3 gives the full variable domain: DGGITQSPKYLFRKEGQNVTLSCEQNLNHDAMYWYRQDPGQGLRLIYYSQIVNDFQKGDIAEGYSVSREKKESFPLTVTSAQKNPTAFYLCASSTSAGGAKNIQYFGAGTRLSVL.

The V gene is TRBV9, the J gene TRBJ2-2; D call uncertain. The V and J ends lost 4 bases and 4 bases respectively, with 8 bases between them. Germline-derived CDR1 and CDR2 are SGDLS and YYNGEE. The CDR3 is made up of 13 amino acids. The CDR3 reads CASSLPGTGELFF. The CDR3 DNA sequence: TGTGCCAGCAGCCTCCCCGGCACCGGGGAGCTGTTTTTT.

The V gene is TRBV11-2, the J gene TRBJ1-6; the D gene is possibly TRBD1 (5 bases). Germline V lookup: CDR1 SGHAT, CDR2 FQNNGV. V was clipped by 2 bases and J by 0 bases, with 14 bases between them. The CDR3 is made up of 18 amino acids. CDR3 sequence (DNA): TGTGCCAGCAGCTTAACCCAGGGTCGGAGCTCCTATAATTCACCCCTCCACTTT. Its protein is CASSLTQGRSSYNSPLHF.

V is TRBV7-9 and J is TRBJ1-5, with D perhaps TRBD1 (5 bases). The V and J ends lost 1 base and 5 bases respectively, with 12 bases between them. Germline lookup yields CDR1 SEHNR and CDR2 FQNEAQ (reference sequence). The CDR3 is 15 residues long. The CDR3, as DNA: TGTGCCAGCAGCTTAGGGGGGAGTTCCGATCAGCCCCAGCATTTT. It specifies CASSLGGSSDQPQHF.

J is TRBJ1-5 and V is TRBV15; D uncertain. The germline V gene encodes CDR1 LNHNV and CDR2 YYDKDF (reference sequence). Trimming left V 0 bases short and J 7 bases short, with 22 bases between. The CDR3 length is 18 residues. Written as DNA, the CDR3 is TGTGCCACCAGCAGAGATCTTCGGGCAGCCAGCGCGGGACAGCCCCAGCATTTT. Translation: CATSRDLRAASAGQPQHF.

V usage is TRBV7-9 and J usage is TRBJ1-1, with D unclear. Germline loops: CDR1 SEHNR, CDR2 FQNEAQ (reference sequence). The CDR3 loop spans 14 amino acids. The V gene lost 0 bases and the J gene lost 8 bases, with 13 bases spanning the gap. Written as DNA, the CDR3 is TGTGCCAGCAGCTTAGCGCAAGGGTTGTCGGAAGCTTTCTTT. It encodes CASSLAQGLSEAFF.

This CDR3 reads CATPGTSRYEQYF. DNA for the CDR3: TGTGCCACCCCCGGGACTAGTCGCTACGAGCAGTACTTC. The chain links TRBV9 to TRBJ2-7; 8 bases are shared with TRBD2. CDR3 length equals 13 residues. Germline lookup yields CDR1 SGDLS and CDR2 YYNGEE. Germline trimming cut 9 bases from V and 3 bases from J; bases unmatched to any gene: 8.

The rearrangement joins TRBV30 to TRBJ1-6; D gene uncertain. Germline V gene data show CDR1 as GTSNPN and CDR2 as SVGIG (reference sequence). This CDR3 has 14 amino acids. Trimming shortened V by 2 bases and J by 2 bases, and 7 bases separated the two germline ends. Here the CDR3 reads CAWSPPPYNSPLHF. The CDR3 nucleotides are TGTGCCTGGAGTCCCCCCCCCTATAATTCACCCCTCCACTTT.

This chain links TRBV20-1 with TRBJ2-5, with D possibly TRBD2 on 6 matching bases. CDR1 is DFQATT, CDR2 SNEGSKA, per germline (reference sequence). The CDR3 runs to 13 residues. V gave up 3 bases and J gave up 3 bases, with 11 bases separating them. This CDR3 is CSASKTSKETQYF. In DNA form, the CDR3 reads TGCAGTGCTAGTAAAACTAGCAAAGAGACCCAGTACTTC.

This chain joins TRBV11-2 and TRBJ1-1; weak D call: TRBD1 (5 bases). The V end lost 5 bases, the J end lost 5 bases, and 12 bases lay between the germline ends. The CDR3 has 13 amino acids. Germline CDR1 reads SGHAT; CDR2 reads FQNNGV. The CDR3 region is CASSPGFLTEAFF. In nucleotides, the CDR3 is TGTGCCAGCAGCCCAGGGTTTCTAACTGAAGCTTTCTTT.

The chain is built from TRBV7-2 and TRBJ2-7; 8 nucleotides match TRBD1. The ends lost 5 bases at V and 3 bases at J; junction bases unmatched: 6. From germline, CDR1 is SGHTA and CDR2 FQGNSA. CDR3 length: 14 residues. The CDR3 spells CASSIGTGYYEQYF. DNA for the CDR3: TGTGCCAGCAGCATCGGGACAGGTTACTACGAGCAGTACTTC.

The gene calls are TRBV27 and TRBJ2-3, with D uncertain. The V gene lost 1 base and the J gene lost 1 base, with 3 bases spanning the gap. Germline CDR1 and CDR2: MNHEY and SMNVEV (reference sequence). The length of the CDR3 is 13 residues. CDR3 sequence: CASSLFGTDTQYF. The CDR3 coding sequence is TGTGCCAGCAGTTTATTTGGCACAGATACGCAGTATTTT.